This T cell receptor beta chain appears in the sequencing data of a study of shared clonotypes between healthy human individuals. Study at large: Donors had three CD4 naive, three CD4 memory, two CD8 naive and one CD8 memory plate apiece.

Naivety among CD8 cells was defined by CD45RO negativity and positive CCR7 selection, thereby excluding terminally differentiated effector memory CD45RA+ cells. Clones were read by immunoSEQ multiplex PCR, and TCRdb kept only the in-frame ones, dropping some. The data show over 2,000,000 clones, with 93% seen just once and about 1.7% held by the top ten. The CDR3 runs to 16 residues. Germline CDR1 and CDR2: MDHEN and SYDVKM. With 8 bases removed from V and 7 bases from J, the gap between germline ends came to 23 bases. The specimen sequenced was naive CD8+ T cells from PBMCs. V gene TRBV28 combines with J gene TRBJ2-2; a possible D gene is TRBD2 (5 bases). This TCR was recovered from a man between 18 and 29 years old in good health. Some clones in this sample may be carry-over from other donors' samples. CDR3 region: CASEASGNNIYGELFF. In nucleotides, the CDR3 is TGTGCCAGCGAAGCGTCGGGGAATAATATTTACGGGGAGCTGTTTTTT.